This T cell receptor beta chain was observed in a study of cytomegalovirus exposure and HLA in healthy donors. This clone was seen once. Its antigen is as yet unknown. Study-wide findings and caveats: Roughly even sequencing depth across donors was the assumption behind the presence/absence analyses. Specific recognition of CMV antigens was confirmed in vitro for a few chains (all CMV-associated). Most TCRs appeared rarely, but some public TCRs recurred in many donors. Later on, analysis showed that most CMV-associated TCR beta chains appeared to be HLA-restricted.

V lost 8 bases and J 7 bases, leaving 15 bases between the germline ends. The V gene's germline CDR1 is MNHGY and CDR2 SAAAGT. The CDR3 covers 14 residues. With 60 Vbeta and 13 Jbeta primers, the PCR was carried out. Clones were read by immunoSEQ multiplex PCR, and TCRdb kept only the in-frame ones, dropping some. The sample contains under 200,000 clones, about 63% of which appear only once. The rearrangement uses TRBV6-8 and TRBJ1-6, with TRBD1 as a possible D gene (5 bases). Sequenced material: PBMCs. The clonotype originates from a woman aged 35 to 49 in good health and CMV-seropositive. This CDR3 is CASPWAGPNSPLHF. The CDR3 nucleotides are TGTGCCAGCCCCTGGGCGGGGCCCAATTCACCCCTCCACTTT.